This T cell receptor (beta chain) is from a study of T cell responses to AZD1222 COVID-19 vaccine. Study summary: Second-dose groups at about 4 or about 12 weeks were pooled. Study results and limitations: Repertoire collection took place solely once the T cell response had peaked.

The data were produced by immunoSEQ multiplex PCR, yet TCRdb's version contains in-frame clones alone and is incomplete. The top ten clones hold roughly 6% of a sample with 150,000 to 200,000 clones, over 80% of them seen once. This clone has just a few counts. Its antigen is not identified. Germline CDR1 reads MNHEY; CDR2 reads SVGEGT. Deletions cut 2 bases from V and 0 bases from J, with 8 bases between. The CDR3 extends over 14 amino acids. V gene TRBV6-2 or TRBV6-3 combines with J gene TRBJ2-7; unclear D gene. This TCR was sampled from an adult in good health. Material: peripheral blood, obtained on day 0 of AZD1222 vaccination. The CDR3 nucleotides are TGTGCCAGCAGTTACCCCCCAAGCTCCTACGAGCAGTACTTC. It specifies CASSYPPSSYEQYF.